This T cell receptor beta chain is from a study of identifying expanded T cells in peripheral blood. The V segment lost 0 bases and the J segment 1 base; nucleotides outside the gene matches: 4. The CDR3 length is 17 residues. CDR1 and CDR2 from the germline V gene are SGHRS and YFSETQ. Libraries were prepared by immunoSEQ multiplex PCR; TCRdb keeps only in-frame clonotypes and omits some of them. The table has around 94,000 clones, around 88% seen once. Collection occurred without any documented infections or immune events in donors. The V gene is TRBV5-1, the J gene TRBJ2-2; 9 bases map to TRBD1. This sequence was found in a person between 18 and 75 years old in good health. Source material: blood. For the CDR3, the DNA is TGCGCCAGCAGCTTGGAACCGGACAGGGGGAACACCGGGGAGCTGTTTTTT. Residues: CASSLEPDRGNTGELFF.